This T cell receptor beta chain was found in a study of cytomegalovirus exposure and HLA in healthy donors. The overall study: Sequencing of about 179 million T cells in an earlier analysis found approximately 120 million unique TCR beta sequences.

The donors were healthy bone marrow donors. CDR3 length: 16 residues. From germline, CDR1 is MGHRA and CDR2 YSYEKL. V was clipped by 2 bases and J by 8 bases; unmatched bases: 9. PCR used 60 Vbeta primers and 13 Jbeta primers. Sequenced by immunoSEQ multiplex PCR; TCRdb stores in-frame clones only, minus some. Recorded for this sample: about 55,000 clones. This receptor was obtained from a woman in her sixties or seventies in good health and CMV-seropositive. This chain connects TRBV4-1 to TRBJ1-4; TRBD1 matches 9 bases. Sequencing was carried out using PBMCs. This chain's CDR3 is CASSQIAGTGREKLFF. For the CDR3, the DNA is TGCGCCAGCAGCCAAATTGCCGGGACAGGGCGGGAAAAACTGTTTTTT.